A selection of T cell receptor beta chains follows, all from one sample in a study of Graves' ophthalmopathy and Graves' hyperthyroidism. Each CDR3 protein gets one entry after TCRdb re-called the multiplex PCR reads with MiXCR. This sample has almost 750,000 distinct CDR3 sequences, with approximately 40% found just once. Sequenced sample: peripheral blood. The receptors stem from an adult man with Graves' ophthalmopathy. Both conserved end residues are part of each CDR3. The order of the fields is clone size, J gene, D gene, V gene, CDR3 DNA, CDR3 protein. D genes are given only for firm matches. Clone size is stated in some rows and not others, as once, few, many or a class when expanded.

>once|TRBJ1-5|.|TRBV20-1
TGCAGTGCCCAGTCGAGGTATAGCAATCAGCCCCAGCATTTT
CSAQSRYSNQPQHF
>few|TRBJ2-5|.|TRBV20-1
TGCAGTGCTGCCGTCGTAAGACAGGTCCAAGAGACCCAGTACTTC
CSAAVVRQVQETQYF
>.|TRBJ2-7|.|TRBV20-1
TGCAGTGCTAGGACCGACAGGAGGGGCTACGAGCAGTACTTC
CSARTDRRGYEQYF
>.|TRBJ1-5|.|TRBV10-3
TGTGCCATCAGTGCTAGGGACAAGAATCAGCCCCAGCATTTT
CAISARDKNQPQHF
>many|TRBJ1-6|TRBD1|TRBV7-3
TGTGCCAGCAGCTTATCAGGGGGTTATAATTCACCCCTCCACTTT
CASSLSGGYNSPLHF
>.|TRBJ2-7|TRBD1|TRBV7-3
TGTGCCAGCTCACCCCAGACAGGGACCGGCGAGCAGTACTTC
CASSPQTGTGEQYF
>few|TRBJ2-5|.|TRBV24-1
TGTGCCAGCAGGGAGACAGTGAGGGAGACCCAGTACTTC
CASRETVRETQYF
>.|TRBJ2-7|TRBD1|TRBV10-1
TGTGCCAGCTCACCACAGGGACAGGCCTCCTACGAGCAGTACTTC
CASSPQGQASYEQYF
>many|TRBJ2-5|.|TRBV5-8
TGTGCCAGCAGCTTGCAGGAAGAGACCCAGTACTTC
CASSLQEETQYF
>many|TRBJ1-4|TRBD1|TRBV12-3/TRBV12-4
TGTGCCAGCAGCCGGGGACAGGGGAGCGAAAAACTGTTTTTT
CASSRGQGSEKLFF
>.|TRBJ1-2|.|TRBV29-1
TGCAGCGTTCGGCGGGGAGGCGATGGCTACACCTTC
CSVRRGGDGYTF
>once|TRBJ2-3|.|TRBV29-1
TGCAGCGCCAAGAGGGGACCCACAGATACGCAGTATTTT
CSAKRGPTDTQYF
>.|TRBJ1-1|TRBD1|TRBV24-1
TGTGCCGTATGGGACAGGACGGCTAACACTGAAGCTTTCTTT
CAVWDRTANTEAFF
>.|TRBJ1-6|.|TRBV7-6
TGTGCCAGCAGCTTAGATCCCCTCGCCGGGACGGAGCTCCACTTT
CASSLDPLAGTELHF
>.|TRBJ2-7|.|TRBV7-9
TGTGCCAGCAGCTTAGCGCGACATCGCTCCTACGAGCAGTACTTC
CASSLARHRSYEQYF
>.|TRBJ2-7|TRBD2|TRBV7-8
TGTGCCAGCAGCCAGCTAGCGGGTGATCCCTACGAGCAGTACTTC
CASSQLAGDPYEQYF
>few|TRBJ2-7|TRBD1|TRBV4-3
TGCGCCAGCAGCCAGGAACTGACCGGGACAGGGGTGTACGAGCAGTACTTC
CASSQELTGTGVYEQYF
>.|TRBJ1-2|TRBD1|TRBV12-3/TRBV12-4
TGTGCCAGCACCACTAGGGGGCGAAGCTATGGCTACACCTTC
CASTTRGRSYGYTF
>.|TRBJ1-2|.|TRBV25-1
TGTGCTAGAGTCACAGTCCGGCCCGGCTACACCTTC
CARVTVRPGYTF
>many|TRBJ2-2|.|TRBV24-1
TGTGCCACCAGTGATATGATGGCGGGGGCCGTGAACACCGGGGAGCTGTTTTTT
CATSDMMAGAVNTGELFF
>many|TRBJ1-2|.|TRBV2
TGTGCCAGCAGTGACTTGGACGGAGACTATGGCTACAACTTC
CASSDLDGDYGYNF
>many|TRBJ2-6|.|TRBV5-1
TGCGCCAGCAGGTTGACGGGGGCCAACGTCCTGACTTTC
CASRLTGANVLTF
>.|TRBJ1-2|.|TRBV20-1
TGCAGTGCTAAGTTAGGGGTACAGGGCGGCTACACCTTC
CSAKLGVQGGYTF
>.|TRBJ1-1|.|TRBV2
TGTGCCCGCGTCTGGGGCATGAACACTGAAGCTTTCTTT
CARVWGMNTEAFF
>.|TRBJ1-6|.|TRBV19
TGTGCCGGTAGAAGGGGCGCCGATAATTCACCCCTCCACTTT
CAGRRGADNSPLHF
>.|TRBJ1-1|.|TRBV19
TGTGCCAGTAGTATCCTCGGGGGTGGGTACACTGAAGCTTTCTTT
CASSILGGGYTEAFF
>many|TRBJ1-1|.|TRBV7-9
TGTGCCAGCAGCAGGACAGTCGGCACTGAAGCTTTCTTT
CASSRTVGTEAFF
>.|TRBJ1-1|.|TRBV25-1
TGCGCCAGCAAGGGCGACCGGGGAGTGAACACTGAAGCTTTCTTT
CASKGDRGVNTEAFF
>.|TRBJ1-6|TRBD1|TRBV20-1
TGCAGTGCTAGACGGACAGGCAATAATTCACCCCTCCACTTT
CSARRTGNNSPLHF
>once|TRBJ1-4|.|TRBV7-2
TGTGCCAGCAGCTTAGTGGCGCAGGGCAGTAATGAAAAACTGTTTTTT
CASSLVAQGSNEKLFF
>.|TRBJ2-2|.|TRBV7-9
TGTGCCAGCACAAACCTAGACAGAAACACCGGGGAGCTGTTTTTT
CASTNLDRNTGELFF
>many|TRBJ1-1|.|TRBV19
TGTGCCACCAGCTCTAAGGGATACACTGAAGCTTTCTTT
CATSSKGYTEAFF
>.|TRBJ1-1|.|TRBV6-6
TGTGCCAGCAGTTACTCGAACAGGAACACTGAAGCTTTCTTT
CASSYSNRNTEAFF
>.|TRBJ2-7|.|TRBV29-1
TGCAGCCAAGCCGGGAGCTCCTACGAGCAGTACTTC
CSQAGSSYEQYF
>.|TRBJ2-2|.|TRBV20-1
TGCAGCGCGTTTAACACCGGGGAGCTGTTTTTT
CSAFNTGELFF
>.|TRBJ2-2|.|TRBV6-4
TGTGCCAGTCGGGACACCTACACCGGGGAGCTGTTTTTT
CASRDTYTGELFF
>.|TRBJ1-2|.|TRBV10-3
TGTGCCATCAGTGCGGGTACCGAGCCGAACTATGGCTACACCTTC
CAISAGTEPNYGYTF
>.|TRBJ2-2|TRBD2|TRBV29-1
TGCAGCCAGGGACTAGCGGGAGGGCCGAGGATCGGGGAGCTGTTTTTT
CSQGLAGGPRIGELFF
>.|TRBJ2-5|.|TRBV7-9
TGTGCCAGCAGCTTAGGTCAAAGGGAGTTCCAAGAGACCCAGTACTTC
CASSLGQREFQETQYF
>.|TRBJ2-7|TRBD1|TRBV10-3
TGTGCCAGCAGTGAAGCGCAGGTCGGGACAGCAGGGGGCCACGAGCAGTACTTC
CASSEAQVGTAGGHEQYF
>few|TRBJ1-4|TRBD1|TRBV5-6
TGTGCCAGCAGCTTGTTTTTAACAGGGGTCGATAACTCCAAACTGTTTTTT
CASSLFLTGVDNSKLFF
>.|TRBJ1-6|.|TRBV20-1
TGCAGTGCTAGAGTTGCAGGGAAGCAGCCCCTCCACTTT
CSARVAGKQPLHF